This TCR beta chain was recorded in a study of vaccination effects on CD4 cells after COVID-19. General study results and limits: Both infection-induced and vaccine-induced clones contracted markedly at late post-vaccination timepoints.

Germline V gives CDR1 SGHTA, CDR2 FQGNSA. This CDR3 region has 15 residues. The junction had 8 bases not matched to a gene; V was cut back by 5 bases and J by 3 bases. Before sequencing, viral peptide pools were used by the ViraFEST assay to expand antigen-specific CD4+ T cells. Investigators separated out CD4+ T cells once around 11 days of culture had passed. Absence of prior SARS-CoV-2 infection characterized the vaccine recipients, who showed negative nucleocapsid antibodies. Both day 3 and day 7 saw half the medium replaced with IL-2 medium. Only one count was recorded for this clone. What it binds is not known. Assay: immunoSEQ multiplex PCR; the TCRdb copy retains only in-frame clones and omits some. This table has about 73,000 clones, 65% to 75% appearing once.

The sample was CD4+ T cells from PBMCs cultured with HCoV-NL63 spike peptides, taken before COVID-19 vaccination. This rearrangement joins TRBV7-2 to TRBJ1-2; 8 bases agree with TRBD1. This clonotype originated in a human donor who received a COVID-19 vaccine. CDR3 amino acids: CASSMEVTGDYGYTF. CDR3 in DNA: TGTGCCAGCAGCATGGAGGTGACAGGGGACTATGGCTACACCTTC.